Sequencing of this T cell receptor (beta chain) was carried out in a study of blood T cell repertoires in COVID-19. Study context: Collection of acute and convalescent COVID-19 samples took place in the United States, Italy and Spain.

The table came from immunoSEQ multiplex PCR; TCRdb's copy has only in-frame clones and leaves some out. The sample consists of a few hundred thousand clones, 85% of them appearing once. The junction had 6 bases not matched to a gene; V was cut back by 4 bases and J by 7 bases. Germline loops: CDR1 MNHEY, CDR2 SVGAGI. This CDR3 comprises 13 residues. The gene calls are TRBV6-5 and TRBJ1-2, with TRBD1 matching over 7 bases. The sequence was collected from a middle-aged man who had recovered from COVID-19. The sequencing sample was made of PBMCs or T cells enriched from blood (not recorded which). The CDR3, as DNA: TGTGCCAGCAGTTTCAATCAGGGGGTTGGCTACACCTTC. Its protein product is CASSFNQGVGYTF.